This TCR beta chain comes out of a study of monozygotic twins with inflammatory bowel disease. TCRdb re-called the 5' RACE reads and shows each CDR3 protein once, DNA omitted. The sample includes around 220,000 distinct CDR3 sequences. CDR3 length equals 15 residues. The receptor comes from a human donor with ulcerative colitis or Crohn's disease, or a healthy co-twin of an affected twin (not recorded which). V and J are TRBV12-3 or TRBV12-4 and TRBJ1-1; TCRdb lists TRBD1, though no DNA is available to test this call. The sequenced sample was blood. CDR3 sequence reads: CASSLRGAVYTEAFF.